This T cell receptor (beta chain) was identified during a study of identical twins. TCRdb passed the 5' RACE reads through MiXCR, listing each CDR3 protein once. The table has 1.5 million to 2 million distinct CDR3 sequences, around 29% seen once. The CDR3 loop spans 18 amino acids. The sequence came from a newborn girl in good health. V and J are TRBV21-1 and TRBJ2-3; the D call in the table, TRBD1, was not verified against the DNA. TRBV21-1 represents a pseudogene. The sequencing input was cord blood. The chain's CDR3 is CASSKGPDREGSTDTQYF. CDR3 coding DNA: TGTGCCAGCAGCAAAGGTCCTGACAGGGAGGGATCCACAGATACGCAGTATTTT.